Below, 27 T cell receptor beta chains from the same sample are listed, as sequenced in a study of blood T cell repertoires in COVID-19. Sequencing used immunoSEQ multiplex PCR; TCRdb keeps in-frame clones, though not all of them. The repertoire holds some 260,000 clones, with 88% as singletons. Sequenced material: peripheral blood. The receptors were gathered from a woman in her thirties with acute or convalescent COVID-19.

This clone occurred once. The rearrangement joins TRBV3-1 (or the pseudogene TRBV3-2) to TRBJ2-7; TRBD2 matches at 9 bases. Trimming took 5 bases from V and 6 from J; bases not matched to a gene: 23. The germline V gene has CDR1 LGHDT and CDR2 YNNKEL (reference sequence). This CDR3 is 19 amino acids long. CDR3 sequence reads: CASSSSLSGGLAAYIEQYF. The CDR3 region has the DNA TGTGCCAGCAGCTCATCTCTATCAGGGGGACTAGCAGCCTATATCGAGCAGTACTTC.

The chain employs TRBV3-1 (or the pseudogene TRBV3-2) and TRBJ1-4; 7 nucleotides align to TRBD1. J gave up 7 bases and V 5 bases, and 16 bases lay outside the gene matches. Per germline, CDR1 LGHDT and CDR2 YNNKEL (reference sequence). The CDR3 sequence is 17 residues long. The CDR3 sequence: CASSFRQGPRVGEKLFF. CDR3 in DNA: TGTGCCAGCAGCTTTAGACAGGGCCCCAGGGTTGGTGAAAAACTGTTTTTT.

As DNA, the CDR3 is TGTGCCAGCAGTCTAAAACAGGGGAATAATTCACCCCTCCACTTT. It codes for CASSLKQGNNSPLHF. The chain links TRBV2 to TRBJ1-6; 7 nucleotides line up with TRBD1. Per the germline V gene, CDR1 is SNHLY and CDR2 is FYNNEI. The CDR3 spans 15 residues. V shed 5 bases, J shed 5 bases, and the junction held 6 bases outside the gene matches.

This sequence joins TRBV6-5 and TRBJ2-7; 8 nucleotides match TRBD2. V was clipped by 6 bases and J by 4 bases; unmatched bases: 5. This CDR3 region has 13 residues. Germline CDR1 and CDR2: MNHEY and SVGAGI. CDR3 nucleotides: TGTGCCAGCAGAAGAAGCGGGAGTTACGAGCAGTACTTC. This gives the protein CASRRSGSYEQYF.

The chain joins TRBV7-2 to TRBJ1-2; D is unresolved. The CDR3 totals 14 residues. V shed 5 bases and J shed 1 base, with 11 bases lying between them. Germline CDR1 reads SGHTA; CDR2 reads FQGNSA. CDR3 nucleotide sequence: TGTGCCAGCAGCGCGGGAGATATTAACTATGGCTACACCTTC. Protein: CASSAGDINYGYTF.

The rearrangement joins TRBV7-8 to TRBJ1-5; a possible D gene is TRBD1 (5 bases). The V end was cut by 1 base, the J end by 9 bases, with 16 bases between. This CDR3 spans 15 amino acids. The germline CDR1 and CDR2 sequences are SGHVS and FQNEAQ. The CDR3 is CASSLGGSGGSPQHF. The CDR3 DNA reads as TGTGCCAGCAGCTTAGGAGGGTCGGGGGGATCGCCCCAGCATTTT.

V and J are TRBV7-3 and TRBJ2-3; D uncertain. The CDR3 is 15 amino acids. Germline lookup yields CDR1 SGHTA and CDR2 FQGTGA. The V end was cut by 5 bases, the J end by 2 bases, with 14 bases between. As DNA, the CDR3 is TGTGCCAGCAGCCGTGACTCATTGGACACAGATACGCAGTATTTT. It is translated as CASSRDSLDTDTQYF.

CDR3 DNA sequence: TGTGCCAGTAGAAAAGACAGGGGTACCTACGAGCAGTACTTC. It encodes CASRKDRGTYEQYF. The chain carries TRBV19 and TRBJ2-7; TRBD1 matches at 8 bases. From germline, CDR1 is LNHDA and CDR2 SQIVND (reference sequence). The J segment lost 2 bases and the V segment lost 6 bases, leaving 6 bases of the junction unmatched. The CDR3 has 14 residues. Full variable domain (outside the CDR3, taken from reference TRBV19 and TRBJ2-7): DGGITQSPKYLFRKEGQNVTLSCEQNLNHDAMYWYRQDPGQGLRLIYYSQIVNDFQKGDIAEGYSVSREKKESFPLTVTSAQKNPTAFYLCASRKDRGTYEQYFGPGTRLTVT.

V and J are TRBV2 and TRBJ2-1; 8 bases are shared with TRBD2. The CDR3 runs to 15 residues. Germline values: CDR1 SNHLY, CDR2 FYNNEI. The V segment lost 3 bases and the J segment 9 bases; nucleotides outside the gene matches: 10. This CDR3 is CASSDLVAGSGEQFF. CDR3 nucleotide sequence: TGTGCCAGCAGTGATTTAGTAGCGGGATCAGGTGAGCAGTTCTTC.

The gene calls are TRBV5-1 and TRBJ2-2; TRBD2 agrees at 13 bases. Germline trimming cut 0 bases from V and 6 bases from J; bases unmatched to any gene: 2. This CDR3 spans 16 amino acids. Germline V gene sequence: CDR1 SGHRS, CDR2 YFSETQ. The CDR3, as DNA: TGCGCCAGCAGCTTGGCACTAGCGGGAGGGCCCGGGGAGCTGTTTTTT. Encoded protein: CASSLALAGGPGELFF. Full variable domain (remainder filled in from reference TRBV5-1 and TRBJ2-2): KAGVTQTPRYLIKTRGQQVTLSCSPISGHRSVSWYQQTPGQGLQFLFEYFSETQRNKGNFPGRFSGRQFSNSRSEMNVSTLELGDSALYLCASSLALAGGPGELFFGEGSRLTVL.

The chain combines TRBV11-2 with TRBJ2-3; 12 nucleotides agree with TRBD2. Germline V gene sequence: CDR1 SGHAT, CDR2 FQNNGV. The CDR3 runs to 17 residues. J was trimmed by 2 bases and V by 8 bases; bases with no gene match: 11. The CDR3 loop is CASARGLAGGNTDTQYF. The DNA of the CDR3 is TGTGCCAGCGCTAGAGGGCTAGCGGGAGGGAACACAGATACGCAGTATTTT.

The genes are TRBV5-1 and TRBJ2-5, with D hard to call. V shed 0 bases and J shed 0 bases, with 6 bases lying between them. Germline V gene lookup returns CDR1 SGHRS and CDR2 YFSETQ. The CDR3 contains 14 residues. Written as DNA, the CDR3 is TGCGCCAGCAGCTTGGGGCCGTACCAAGAGACCCAGTACTTC. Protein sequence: CASSLGPYQETQYF.

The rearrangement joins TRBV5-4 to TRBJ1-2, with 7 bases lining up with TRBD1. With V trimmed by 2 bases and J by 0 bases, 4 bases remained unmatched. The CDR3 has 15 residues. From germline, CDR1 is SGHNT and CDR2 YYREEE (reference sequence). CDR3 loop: CASSLQGPANYGYTF. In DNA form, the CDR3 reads TGTGCCAGCAGCTTACAGGGGCCAGCTAACTATGGCTACACCTTC.

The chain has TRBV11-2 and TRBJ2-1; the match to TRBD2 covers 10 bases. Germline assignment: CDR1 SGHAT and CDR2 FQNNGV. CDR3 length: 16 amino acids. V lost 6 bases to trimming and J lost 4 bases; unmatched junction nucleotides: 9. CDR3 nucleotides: TGTGCCAGCAGACCTACCGGGACTAGCGTTTACAATGAGCAGTTCTTC. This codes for CASRPTGTSVYNEQFF. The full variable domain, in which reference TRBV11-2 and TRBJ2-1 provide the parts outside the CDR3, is EAGVAQSPRYKIIEKRQSVAFWCNPISGHATLYWYQQILGQGPKLLIQFQNNGVVDDSQLPKDRFSAERLKGVDSTLKIQPAKLEDSAVYLCASRPTGTSVYNEQFFGPGTRLTVL.

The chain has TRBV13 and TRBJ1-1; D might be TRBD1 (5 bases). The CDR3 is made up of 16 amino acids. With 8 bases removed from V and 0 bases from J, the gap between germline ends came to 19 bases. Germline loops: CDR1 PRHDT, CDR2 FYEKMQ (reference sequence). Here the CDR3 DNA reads TGTGCCAGCCGAACTTTGGTCCCGACAGTGAACACTGAAGCTTTCTTT. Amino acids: CASRTLVPTVNTEAFF.

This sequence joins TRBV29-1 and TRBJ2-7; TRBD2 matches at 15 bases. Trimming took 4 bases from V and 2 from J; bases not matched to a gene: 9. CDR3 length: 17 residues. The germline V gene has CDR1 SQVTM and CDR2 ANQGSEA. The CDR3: CSVAGLAGGPSTYEQYF. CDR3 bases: TGCAGCGTTGCCGGACTAGCGGGAGGGCCCTCTACCTACGAGCAGTACTTC.

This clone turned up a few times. CDR3 in amino acids: CASSRDSNYEQYF. The CDR3 nucleotides read TGTGCCAGCAGCCGGGACTCCAACTACGAGCAGTACTTC. The chain carries TRBV5-4 and TRBJ2-7, with D possibly being TRBD2 (6 bases). V was cut by 4 bases and J by 3 bases, with 11 bases left in between. Germline-derived CDR1 and CDR2 are SGHNT and YYREEE (reference sequence). This CDR3 has 13 residues.

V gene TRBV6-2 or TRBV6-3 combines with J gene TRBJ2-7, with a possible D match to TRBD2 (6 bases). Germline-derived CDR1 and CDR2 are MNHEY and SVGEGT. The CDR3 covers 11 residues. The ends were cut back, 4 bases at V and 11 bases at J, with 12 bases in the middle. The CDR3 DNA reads TGTGCCAGCAGTTCCGGGAGCCGGGAGTACTTC. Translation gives CASSSGSREYF.

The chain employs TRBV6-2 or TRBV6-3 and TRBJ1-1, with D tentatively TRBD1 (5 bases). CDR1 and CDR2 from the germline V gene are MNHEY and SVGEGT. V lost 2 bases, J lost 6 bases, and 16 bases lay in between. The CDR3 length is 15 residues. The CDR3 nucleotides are TGTGCCAGCAGTTACGTGGCAGGGATAGTCGCTGAAGCTTTCTTT. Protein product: CASSYVAGIVAEAFF.

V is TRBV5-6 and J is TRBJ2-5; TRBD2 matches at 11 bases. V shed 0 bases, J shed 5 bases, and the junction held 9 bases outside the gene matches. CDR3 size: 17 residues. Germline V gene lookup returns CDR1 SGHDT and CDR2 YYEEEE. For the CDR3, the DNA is TGTGCCAGCAGCTTGGGAGCTCTAGCGGGAGGTTCTGAGACCCAGTACTTC. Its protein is CASSLGALAGGSETQYF.

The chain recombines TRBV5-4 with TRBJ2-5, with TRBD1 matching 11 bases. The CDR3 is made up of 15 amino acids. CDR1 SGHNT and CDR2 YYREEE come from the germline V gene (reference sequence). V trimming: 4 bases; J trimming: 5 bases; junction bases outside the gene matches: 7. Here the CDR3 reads CASSPRDRGMETQYF. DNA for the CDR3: TGTGCCAGCAGCCCCCGGGACAGGGGGATGGAGACCCAGTACTTC.

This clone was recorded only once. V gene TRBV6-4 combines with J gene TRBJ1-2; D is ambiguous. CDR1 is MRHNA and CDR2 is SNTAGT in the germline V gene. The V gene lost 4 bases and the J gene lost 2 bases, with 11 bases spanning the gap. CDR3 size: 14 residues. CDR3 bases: TGTGCCAGCAGTGCTTCCTTCGGGAACTATGGCTACACCTTC. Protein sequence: CASSASFGNYGYTF.

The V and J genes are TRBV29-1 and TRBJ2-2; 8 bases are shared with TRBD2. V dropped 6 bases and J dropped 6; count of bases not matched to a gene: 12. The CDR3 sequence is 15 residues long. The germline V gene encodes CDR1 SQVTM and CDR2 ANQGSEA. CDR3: CSVGGGQARAGELFF. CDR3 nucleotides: TGCAGCGTGGGCGGGGGGCAGGCTAGGGCCGGGGAGCTGTTTTTT.

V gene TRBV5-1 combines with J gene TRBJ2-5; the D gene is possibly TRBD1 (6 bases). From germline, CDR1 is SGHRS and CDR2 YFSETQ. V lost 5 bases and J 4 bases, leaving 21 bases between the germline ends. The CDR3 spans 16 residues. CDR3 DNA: TGCGCCAGCAGAGATAGGGACCGAGGGGGTCGAGAGACCCAGTACTTC. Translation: CASRDRDRGGRETQYF. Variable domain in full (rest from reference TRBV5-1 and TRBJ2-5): KAGVTQTPRYLIKTRGQQVTLSCSPISGHRSVSWYQQTPGQGLQFLFEYFSETQRNKGNFPGRFSGRQFSNSRSEMNVSTLELGDSALYLCASRDRDRGGRETQYFGPGTRLLVL.

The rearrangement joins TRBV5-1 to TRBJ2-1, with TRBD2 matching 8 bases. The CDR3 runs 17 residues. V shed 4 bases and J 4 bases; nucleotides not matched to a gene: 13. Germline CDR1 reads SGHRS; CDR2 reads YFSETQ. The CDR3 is CASSPDWRSGSYNEQFF. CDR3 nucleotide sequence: TGCGCCAGCAGCCCCGACTGGCGCAGCGGGAGTTACAATGAGCAGTTCTTC.

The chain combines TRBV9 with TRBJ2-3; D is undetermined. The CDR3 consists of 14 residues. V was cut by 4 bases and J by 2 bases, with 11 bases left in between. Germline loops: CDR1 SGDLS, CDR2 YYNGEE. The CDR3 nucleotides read TGTGCCAGCAGCAAAGCGACCACCACAGATACGCAGTATTTT. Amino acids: CASSKATTTDTQYF.

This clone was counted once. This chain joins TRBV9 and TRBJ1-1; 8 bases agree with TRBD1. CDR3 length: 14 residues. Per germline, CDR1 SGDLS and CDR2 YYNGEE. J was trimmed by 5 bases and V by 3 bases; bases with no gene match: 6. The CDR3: CASSETGALTEAFF. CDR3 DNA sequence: TGTGCCAGCAGCGAGACAGGGGCTTTGACTGAAGCTTTCTTT.